Sequencing of this T cell receptor beta chain was carried out in a study of patients and donors after allogeneic stem cell transplantation. From the RT-PCR reads, TCRdb called clonotypes with MiXCR, one entry per CDR3 protein. The sample lists more than 850,000 distinct CDR3 sequences; 15% to 20% were seen once. This CDR3 is built from 15 residues. Germline CDR1 reads SNHLY; CDR2 reads FYNNEI. Deletions cut 1 base from V and 5 bases from J, with 14 bases between. This TCR was sampled from a human donor who was either an allogeneic HSCT recipient or a stem cell or donor lymphocyte infusion donor (not recorded which). It is not recorded whose cells these are; they may come from a transplant donor. Sequencing input: blood, either unsorted or a sorted T cell fraction (not recorded which). The chain has TRBV2 and TRBJ1-1; maybe TRBD1 (5 bases). CDR3 region: CASSEGFPRGTEAFF. As DNA, the CDR3 is TGTGCCAGCAGTGAAGGATTCCCCCGGGGGACTGAAGCTTTCTTT.